This T cell receptor beta chain was obtained from a study of blood T cell repertoires in COVID-19. The Seattle patients joined while their infection was active and were tracked longitudinally afterward. The data were produced by immunoSEQ multiplex PCR, yet TCRdb's version contains in-frame clones alone and is incomplete. The profile shows 540,000 or so clones, roughly 91% of them singletons. V was shortened by 7 bases and J by 1 base, with 17 bases between the two germline ends. This CDR3 region has 16 residues. Germline V gene data show CDR1 as SGHKS and CDR2 as YYEKEE (reference sequence). The sequence was obtained from a woman in her 50s with COVID-19, enrolled during active disease. The chain is built from TRBV5-5 and TRBJ1-4; no firm D call. Sequenced: peripheral blood. The chain's CDR3 is CASRRSEIRTNEKLFF. The CDR3 DNA reads TGTGCCAGCCGGCGGTCAGAGATTCGAACTAATGAAAAACTGTTTTTT.